These 5 T cell receptor beta chains were sequenced from one sample in a study of blood T cells in healthy people across ages. Combining a sample-barcoded 5' primer with a J-beta primer mix, a second PCR ran for roughly 7 to 12 cycles. One entry per CDR3 protein, called by TCRdb with MiXCR from the 5' RACE reads. The sample has fewer than 750,000 distinct CDR3 sequences, 40% to 55% seen once. Sequencing was performed on blood. Receptors were obtained from an elderly man in good health.

Written as DNA, the CDR3 is TGTGCCAGCAGTCAACAAGGCAGACAGAGCGGGGAAGAGACCCAGTACTTC. As protein: CASSQQGRQSGEETQYF. The gene calls are TRBV28 and TRBJ2-7; 7 bases map to TRBD2. The DNA end is more similar to TRBJ2-5, so the J call may be wrong. The CDR3 extends over 17 amino acids. CDR1 is MDHEN, CDR2 SYDVKM, per germline.

There are many counts of this clonotype. This rearrangement joins TRBV6-1 to TRBJ2-1, with TRBD2 matching over 14 bases. The CDR3 loop spans 20 amino acids. Trimming at V came to 6 bases and at J to 0 bases, leaving 13 bases not matched to a gene. The germline V gene encodes CDR1 MNHNS and CDR2 SASEGT. The CDR3 here is CASRTHGLAGGPSSYNEQFF. CDR3 nucleotides: TGTGCCAGCAGGACCCACGGACTAGCGGGGGGACCTAGCTCCTACAATGAGCAGTTCTTC.

The chain recombines TRBV4-1 with TRBJ1-4, with D maybe TRBD1 (6 bases). This CDR3 spans 16 amino acids. V was cut by 1 base and J by 3 bases, with 12 bases left in between. CDR1 and CDR2 from the germline V gene are MGHRA and YSYEKL. The CDR3 is CASSQGQGISNEKLFF. The CDR3 DNA reads TGCGCCAGCAGCCAAGGCCAGGGGATATCTAATGAAAAACTGTTTTTT.

The chain combines TRBV29-1 with TRBJ1-2; possible D gene TRBD1, 5 bases. This CDR3 region has 12 residues. Trimming stripped 3 bases from V and 9 bases from J, with 14 bases between. CDR1 and CDR2 from the germline V gene are SQVTM and ANQGSEA. CDR3 residues: CSVEDNGYSYTF. Written as DNA, the CDR3 is TGCAGCGTTGAGGACAACGGATATAGCTACACCTTC. The full variable domain, rest sourced from reference TRBV29-1 and TRBJ1-2, is SAVISQKPSRDICQRGTSLTIQCQVDSQVTMMFWYRQQPGQSLTLIATANQGSEATYESGFVIDKFPISRPNLTFSTLTVSNMSPEDSSIYLCSVEDNGYSYTFGSGTRLTVV.

This chain uses TRBV11-3 with TRBJ1-2, with D uncertain. The germline gives CDR1 SGHNT, CDR2 YENEEA. V lost 4 bases and J lost 8, with 20 bases in between. CDR3 length equals 15 residues. CDR3 protein: CASSSWDEGRNGYTF. The CDR3 nucleotides read TGTGCCAGCAGCTCCTGGGATGAGGGTAGAAACGGCTACACCTTC.